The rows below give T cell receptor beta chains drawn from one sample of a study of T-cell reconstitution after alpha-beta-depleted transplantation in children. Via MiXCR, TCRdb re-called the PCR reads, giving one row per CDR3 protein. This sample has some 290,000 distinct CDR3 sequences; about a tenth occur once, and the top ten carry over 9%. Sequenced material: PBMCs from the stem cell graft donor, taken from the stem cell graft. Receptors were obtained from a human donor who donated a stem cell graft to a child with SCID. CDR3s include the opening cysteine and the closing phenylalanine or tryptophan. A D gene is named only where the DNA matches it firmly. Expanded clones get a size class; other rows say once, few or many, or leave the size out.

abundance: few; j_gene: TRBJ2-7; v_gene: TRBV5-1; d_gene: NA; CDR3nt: TGCGCCAGCAGCTTGGGGTCAGGGTTCGACGAGCAGTACTTC; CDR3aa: CASSLGSGFDEQYF
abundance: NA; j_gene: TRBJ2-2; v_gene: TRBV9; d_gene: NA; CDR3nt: TGTGCCAGCAGCGGCCCGGATGTCCGGGAGCTGTTTTTT; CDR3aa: CASSGPDVRELFF
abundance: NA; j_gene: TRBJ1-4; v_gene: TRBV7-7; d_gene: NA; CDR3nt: TGTGCTAGCAGCTTAGGGAGCACAACTAATGAAAAACTGTTTTTT; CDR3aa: CASSLGSTTNEKLFF
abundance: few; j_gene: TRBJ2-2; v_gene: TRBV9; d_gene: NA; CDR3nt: TGTGCCAGCACCTACCTTGGGGACGGGGAGCTGTTTTTT; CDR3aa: CASTYLGDGELFF
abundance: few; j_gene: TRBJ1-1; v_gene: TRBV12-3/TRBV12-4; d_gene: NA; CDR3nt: TGTGCCAGCAGCCGGCGCGGAACTGAAGCTTTCTTT; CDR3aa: CASSRRGTEAFF
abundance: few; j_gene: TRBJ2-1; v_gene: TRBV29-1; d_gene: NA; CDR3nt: TGCAGCGGGCGGAGCTCCTACAATGAGCAGTTCTTC; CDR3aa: CSGRSSYNEQFF
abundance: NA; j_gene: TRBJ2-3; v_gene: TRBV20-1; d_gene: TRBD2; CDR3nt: TGCAGTGCTAGGTCCGGACTAGCGGCAGGAGATACGCAGTATTTT; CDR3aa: CSARSGLAAGDTQYF
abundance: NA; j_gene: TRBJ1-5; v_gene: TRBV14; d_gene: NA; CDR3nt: TGTGCCAGCAGCCAGATGGACGATCAGCCCCAGCATTTT; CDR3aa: CASSQMDDQPQHF
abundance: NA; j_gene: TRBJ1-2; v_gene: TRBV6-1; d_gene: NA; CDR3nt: TGTGCCAGCAGTGAATTAGAGGGAAACTATGGCTACACCTTC; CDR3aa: CASSELEGNYGYTF
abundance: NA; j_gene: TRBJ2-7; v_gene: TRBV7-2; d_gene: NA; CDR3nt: TGTGCCAGCAGCTTTTCCAGGGTGGGGGAGCAGTACTTC; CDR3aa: CASSFSRVGEQYF
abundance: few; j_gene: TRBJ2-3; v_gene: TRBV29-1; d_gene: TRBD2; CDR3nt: TGCAGCGTTGATGGTTTAGCGGGTGCTAGCACAGATACGCAGTATTTT; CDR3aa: CSVDGLAGASTDTQYF
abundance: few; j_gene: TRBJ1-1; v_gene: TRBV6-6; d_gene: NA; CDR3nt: TGTGCCAGCCTCCTAGGGTCTGGATCTGAAGCTTTCTTT; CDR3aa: CASLLGSGSEAFF
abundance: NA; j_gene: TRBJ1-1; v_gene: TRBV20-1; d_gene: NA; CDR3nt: TGCAGTGCTAAGTCCTGGGGGTTCGGTGAAGCTTTCTTT; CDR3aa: CSAKSWGFGEAFF
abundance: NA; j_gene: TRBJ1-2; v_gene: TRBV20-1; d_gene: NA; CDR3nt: TGCAGTGCCGGGAGGGGGGTCTATGGCTACACCTTC; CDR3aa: CSAGRGVYGYTF
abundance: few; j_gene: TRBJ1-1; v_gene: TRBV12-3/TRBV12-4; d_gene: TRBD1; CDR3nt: TGTGCCAGCAGTTTAAGGGGGCGAGGTGTGAACACTGAAGCTTTCTTT; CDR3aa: CASSLRGRGVNTEAFF
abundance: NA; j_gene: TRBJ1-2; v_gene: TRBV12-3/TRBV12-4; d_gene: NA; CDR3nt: TGTGCCAGCAGTTTAGCGGAGGGCTATGGCTACACCTTC; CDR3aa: CASSLAEGYGYTF
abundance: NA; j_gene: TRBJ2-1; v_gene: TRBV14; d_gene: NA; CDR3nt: TGTGCCAGCAGCCAAGATCGAGGGGGTGAGCAGTTCTTC; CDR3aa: CASSQDRGGEQFF
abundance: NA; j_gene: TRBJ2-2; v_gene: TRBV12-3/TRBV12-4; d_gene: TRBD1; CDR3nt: TGTGCCAGCAGTTTAGCGGGACAGTCAAACACCGGGGAGCTGTTTTTT; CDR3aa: CASSLAGQSNTGELFF
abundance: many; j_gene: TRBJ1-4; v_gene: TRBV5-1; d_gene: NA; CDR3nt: TGCGCCAGCAGCTCCTCGAACACCGGAGGGGGTGAAAAACTGTTTTTT; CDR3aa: CASSSSNTGGGEKLFF
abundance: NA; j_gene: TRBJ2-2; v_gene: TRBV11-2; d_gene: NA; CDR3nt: TGTGCCAGCAGCATACGGACAGTTTCCGGGGAGCTGTTTTTT; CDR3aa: CASSIRTVSGELFF
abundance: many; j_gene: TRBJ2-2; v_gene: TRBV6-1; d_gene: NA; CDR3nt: TGTGCCAGCAGTCCGGACGGACGGACCGGGGAGCTGTTTTTT; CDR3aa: CASSPDGRTGELFF
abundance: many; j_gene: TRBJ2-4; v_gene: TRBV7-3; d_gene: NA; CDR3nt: TGTGCCAGCAGCTTAACCAGTGAACTAAGCGACATTCAGTACTTC; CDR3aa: CASSLTSELSDIQYF
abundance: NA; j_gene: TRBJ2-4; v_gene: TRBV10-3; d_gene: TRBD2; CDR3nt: TGTGCCATCAGTGAGTCGATATCTAGCGGGGAGAACATTCAGTACTTC; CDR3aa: CAISESISSGENIQYF
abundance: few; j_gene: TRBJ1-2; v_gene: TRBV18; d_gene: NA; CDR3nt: TGTGCCAGCTCACCGGGGGCCATAAGCTTCGACCATGGCTACACCTTC; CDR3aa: CASSPGAISFDHGYTF
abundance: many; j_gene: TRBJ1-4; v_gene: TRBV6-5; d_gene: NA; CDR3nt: TGTGCCAGCAGTTACTACGGAGCTAATGAAAAACTGTTTTTT; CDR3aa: CASSYYGANEKLFF
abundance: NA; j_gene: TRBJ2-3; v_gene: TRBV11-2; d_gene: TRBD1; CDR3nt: TGTGCCAGCAGCTTAGATCTTCCAGGGGGCGCCCGCATCGATACGCAGTATTTT; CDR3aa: CASSLDLPGGARIDTQYF
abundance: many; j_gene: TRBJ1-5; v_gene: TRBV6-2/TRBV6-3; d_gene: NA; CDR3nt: TGTGCAAGCACCCCACAATATAGCAATCAGCCCCAGCATTTT; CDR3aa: CASTPQYSNQPQHF
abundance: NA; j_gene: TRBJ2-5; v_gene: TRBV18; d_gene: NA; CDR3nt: TGTGCCAGCTCACCACCGACAGGCCAAGAGACCCAGTACTTC; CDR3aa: CASSPPTGQETQYF
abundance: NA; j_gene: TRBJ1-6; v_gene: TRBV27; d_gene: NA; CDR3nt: TGTGCCAGCGGGTTCCGGGACTTTCTCCACTTT; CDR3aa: CASGFRDFLHF
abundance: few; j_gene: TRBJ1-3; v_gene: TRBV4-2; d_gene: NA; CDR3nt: TGTGCCAGCAGCCAAGAAGATACAGGTGGAAACACCATATATTTT; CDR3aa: CASSQEDTGGNTIYF
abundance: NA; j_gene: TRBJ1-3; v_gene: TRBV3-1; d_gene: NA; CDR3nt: TGTGCCAGCAGCCCCCAAGCAGGGAGAGACACCATATATTTT; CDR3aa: CASSPQAGRDTIYF
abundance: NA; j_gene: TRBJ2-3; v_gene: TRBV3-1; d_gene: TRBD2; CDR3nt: TGTGCCTGCTGCCAAGATTTTAAGCTAGCGGGCACGACCGACACAGATACGCAGTATTTT; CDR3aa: CACCQDFKLAGTTDTDTQYF
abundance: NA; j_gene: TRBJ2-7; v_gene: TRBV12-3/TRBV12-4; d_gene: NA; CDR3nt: TGTGCCAGCAGTCCCCGGCCATCCTACGAGCAGTACTTC; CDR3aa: CASSPRPSYEQYF
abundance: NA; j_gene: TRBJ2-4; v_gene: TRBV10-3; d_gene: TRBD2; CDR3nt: TGTGCCATCAGTGTGGCCGGGGGGGCCCCGGACATTCAGTACTTC; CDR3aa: CAISVAGGAPDIQYF
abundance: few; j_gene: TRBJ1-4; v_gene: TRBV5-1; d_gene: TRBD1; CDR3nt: TGCGCCAGCAGCCCCAGGACAGGGAGTAATGAAAAACTGTTTTTT; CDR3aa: CASSPRTGSNEKLFF
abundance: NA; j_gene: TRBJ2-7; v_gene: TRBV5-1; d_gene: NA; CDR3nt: TGCGCCAGCAGCTTGGGCCCTAGGGGGAAGAGCTCCTACGAGCAGTACTTC; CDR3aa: CASSLGPRGKSSYEQYF
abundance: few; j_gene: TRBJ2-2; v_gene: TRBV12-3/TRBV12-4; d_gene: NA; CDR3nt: TGTGCCAGCAGATCGGACGGGCCCGGGGAGCTGTTTTTT; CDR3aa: CASRSDGPGELFF
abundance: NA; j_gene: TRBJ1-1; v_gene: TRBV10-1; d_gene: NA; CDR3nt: TGCGCCAGCAGTGAGCCCGGGAACACTGAAGCTTTCTTT; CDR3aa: CASSEPGNTEAFF
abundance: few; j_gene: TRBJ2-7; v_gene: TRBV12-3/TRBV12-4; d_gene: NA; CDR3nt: TGTGCCAGCAGTTTCTCCAGGGACCACGAGCAGTACTTC; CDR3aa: CASSFSRDHEQYF
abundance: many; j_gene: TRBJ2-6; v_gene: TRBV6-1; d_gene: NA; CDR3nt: TGTGCCAGCAGTGAATTGGGGGGTGGGGCCAACGTCCTGACTTTC; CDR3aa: CASSELGGGANVLTF
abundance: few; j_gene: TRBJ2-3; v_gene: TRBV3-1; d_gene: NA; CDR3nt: TGTGCCACCTCCCAGGTGGGGACATGGACAGATACGCAGTATTTT; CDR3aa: CATSQVGTWTDTQYF
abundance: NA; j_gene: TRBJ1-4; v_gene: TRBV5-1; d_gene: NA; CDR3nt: TGCGCCAGCAGCTTGAGGTTCGCAACTAATGAAAAACTGTTTTTT; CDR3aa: CASSLRFATNEKLFF
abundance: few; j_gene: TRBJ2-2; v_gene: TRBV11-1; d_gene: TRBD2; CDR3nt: TGTGCCAGCAGCTTACCGGTGGGACTAGCGGGGGATCTCACCGGGGAGCTGTTTTTT; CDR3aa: CASSLPVGLAGDLTGELFF
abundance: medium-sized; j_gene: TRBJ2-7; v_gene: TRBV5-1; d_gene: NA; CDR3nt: TGCGCCAGCAGCTTATCCACCGCAGTCCAGGGGACCTACGAGCAGTACTTC; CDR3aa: CASSLSTAVQGTYEQYF
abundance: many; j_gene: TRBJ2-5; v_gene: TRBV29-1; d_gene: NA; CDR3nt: TGCAGCGTTGAGGGTAGGAACCAAGAGACCCAGTACTTC; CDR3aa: CSVEGRNQETQYF
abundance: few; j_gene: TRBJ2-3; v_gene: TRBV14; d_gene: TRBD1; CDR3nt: TGTGCCAGCAGCCAAGGACAGGGGGCAGATACGCAGTATTTT; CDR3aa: CASSQGQGADTQYF
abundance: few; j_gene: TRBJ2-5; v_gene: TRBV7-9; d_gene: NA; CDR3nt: TGTGCCAGCACCAGGGACCAAGAGACCCAGTACTTC; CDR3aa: CASTRDQETQYF
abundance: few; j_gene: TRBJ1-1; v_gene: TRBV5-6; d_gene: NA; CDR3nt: TGTGCCAGCAGCTTGGACAGGGCTCAGACTGAAGCTTTCTTT; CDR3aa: CASSLDRAQTEAFF
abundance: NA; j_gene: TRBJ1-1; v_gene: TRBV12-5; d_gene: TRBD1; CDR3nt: TGTGCTAGTGGCTTGGGGACAGGCTTTGACCCTGAAGCTTTCTTT; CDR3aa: CASGLGTGFDPEAFF
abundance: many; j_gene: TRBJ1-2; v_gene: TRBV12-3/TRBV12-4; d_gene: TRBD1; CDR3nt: TGTGCCAGCAGTTTCGTCGGCCAGGGGGGTGGCTACACCTTC; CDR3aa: CASSFVGQGGGYTF